The entry below describes one TCR beta chain. This record comes from a study of CD8 T cells in Susac syndrome. V was pared by 2 bases and J by 6 bases, with 4 bases of the junction left unmatched. The germline V gene encodes CDR1 KGHSH and CDR2 LQKENI. This CDR3 is built from 16 residues. An amount of RNA that ranged from 0.5 to 1 ug was reverse transcribed with random hexamers. In TCRdb, the immunoSEQ multiplex PCR reads were re-called with MiXCR into one record per CDR3 protein. The data show 330,000 or so distinct CDR3 sequences, with approximately 85% seen just once and roughly 0.22% held by the top ten.

This receptor was identified in a human donor with multiple sclerosis. The sequencing input was CD8+ T cells from PBMCs. The chain couples TRBV18 to TRBJ1-6; 10 nucleotides agree with TRBD1. In DNA, the CDR3 is TGTGCCAGCTCACCATGGGACAGGGGATTTAATTCACCCCTCCACTTT. Translated: CASSPWDRGFNSPLHF.